These T cell receptor beta chains were read from a single sample in a study of blood T cell repertoires in COVID-19. The table came from immunoSEQ multiplex PCR; TCRdb's copy has only in-frame clones and leaves some out. The sample lists under 300,000 clones, around 86% occurring once. Sequencing input: peripheral blood. Every receptor here comes from a man aged 25-45 years who had recovered from COVID-19. Each CDR3 is given with its conserved first and last residue. D genes are given only for firm matches. Rows may omit the clone size; those that give it use once, few, many or a size class.

TRBD1 | TRBJ2-3 | TRBV20-1 | NA | CSASPSLGQGVRDTQYF | TGCAGTGCTAGTCCCTCCCTCGGACAGGGGGTTCGAGATACGCAGTATTTT
TRBD1 | TRBJ1-1 | TRBV4-2 | many | CASSQGDHRGGNTEAFF | TGTGCCAGCAGCCAAGGGGATCACAGGGGGGGCAACACTGAAGCTTTCTTT
TRBD2 | TRBJ2-2 | TRBV5-4 | NA | CASSFPGGAIGELFF | TGTGCCAGCAGCTTCCCCGGGGGGGCCATCGGGGAGCTGTTTTTT
NA | TRBJ1-5 | TRBV27 | NA | CASKKGGGNQPQHF | TGTGCCAGCAAGAAGGGCGGAGGGAATCAGCCCCAGCATTTT
TRBD2 | TRBJ2-3 | TRBV2 | NA | CASNLRGGGGWGTDTQYF | TGTGCCAGCAACCTGCGGGGCGGGGGTGGATGGGGCACAGATACGCAGTATTTT
TRBD1 | TRBJ1-1 | TRBV18 | NA | CASSPTTGKITEAFF | TGTGCCAGCTCACCAACGACAGGGAAAATTACTGAAGCTTTCTTT
TRBD2 | TRBJ2-1 | TRBV2 | NA | CASSRFSGGGNEQFF | TGTGCCAGCAGTCGCTTTAGCGGGGGGGGAAATGAGCAGTTCTTC
NA | TRBJ2-7 | TRBV2 | NA | CASSEGRGFGEQYF | TGTGCCAGCAGTGAGGGCCGTGGTTTTGGCGAGCAGTACTTC
TRBD2 | TRBJ2-3 | TRBV6-2/TRBV6-3 | NA | CASSERGGLADTQYF | TGTGCCAGCAGCGAGCGGGGGGGCTTAGCAGATACGCAGTATTTT
NA | TRBJ1-2 | TRBV18 | many | CASSLSPREEHGYTF | TGTGCCAGCTCACTGAGCCCAAGGGAGGAACATGGCTACACCTTC
NA | TRBJ1-1 | TRBV28 | NA | CASSFPRQRKNTEAFF | TGTGCCAGCAGTTTCCCTCGGCAGAGGAAGAACACTGAAGCTTTCTTT
NA | TRBJ1-3 | TRBV9 | NA | CASSVGHSGAGNTIYF | TGTGCCAGCAGCGTAGGGCATTCCGGGGCTGGAAACACCATATATTTT
NA | TRBJ2-6 | TRBV10-3 | NA | CAISGGLAGANVLTF | TGTGCCATCAGCGGTGGGCTTGCTGGGGCCAACGTCCTGACTTTC
TRBD2 | TRBJ2-3 | TRBV28 | NA | CASSHLLTSGETDTQYF | TGTGCCAGCAGCCATCTCCTGACTAGCGGGGAGACAGATACGCAGTATTTT
TRBD1 | TRBJ1-2 | TRBV6-6 | NA | CASSPDRDYGYTF | TGTGCCAGCAGCCCGGACAGGGACTATGGCTACACCTTC
NA | TRBJ1-2 | TRBV9 | NA | CASSVGSTGNYGYTF | TGTGCCAGCAGCGTAGGAAGTACAGGGAACTATGGCTACACCTTC
TRBD2 | TRBJ2-3 | TRBV6-1 | NA | CASSELAGGPDTQYF | TGTGCCAGCAGTGAACTAGCGGGGGGGCCAGATACGCAGTATTTT
TRBD1 | TRBJ1-1 | TRBV6-4 | NA | CASRQGAGENTEAFF | TGTGCCAGCAGACAGGGGGCGGGGGAGAACACTGAAGCTTTCTTT
TRBD1 | TRBJ1-5 | TRBV9 | once | CASSVVRTGVYQPQHF | TGTGCCAGCAGCGTAGTCCGGACAGGGGTTTATCAGCCCCAGCATTTT
TRBD1 | TRBJ2-1 | TRBV29-1 | NA | CSVKTGFDVNEQFF | TGCAGCGTTAAGACAGGGTTTGATGTGAATGAGCAGTTCTTC
NA | TRBJ2-7 | TRBV6-2/TRBV6-3 | NA | CASSYSEPYEQYF | TGTGCCAGCAGTTACAGTGAGCCCTACGAGCAGTACTTC